The clone carrying this TCR beta chain has more than one count but fewer than ten. Original analysis: The assay estimated nucleated cells by amplifying reference gene primers. TCRdb's table, derived via immunoSEQ multiplex PCR, lists solely in-frame clones and lacks some. V, J and clone size were drawn from that table, and D and trimming were deduced from the DNA. The profile shows around 61,000 clones, about 81% of them singletons. These data are taken from a study of blood T cell repertoires in COVID-19. Across the study: T cells, B-cell-depleted T cells, or PBMCs provided the cDNA or gDNA that served as material.

The CDR3 spans 12 residues. Germline V gene lookup returns CDR1 SNHLY and CDR2 FYNNEI. The V end was cut by 5 bases, the J end by 3 bases, with 7 bases between. The chain couples TRBV2 to TRBJ1-1, with D maybe TRBD1 (5 bases). The sequencing sample was made of peripheral blood. This clonotype was sampled from an elderly man with acute or convalescent COVID-19. The CDR3 loop reads CASSSGYTEAFF. In nucleotides, the CDR3 is TGTGCCAGCAGTTCAGGGTACACTGAAGCTTTCTTT.